The text below deals with one TCR beta chain. These data originate in a study of siplizumab effects on memory and regulatory T cells. Between the trimmed V and J ends, which lost 7 bases and 5 bases, there was a span of 12 bases. This CDR3 is 13 amino acids long. The germline V gene encodes CDR1 LNHDA and CDR2 SQIVND (reference sequence). Repertoires were generated with immunoSEQ multiplex PCR, while TCRdb's copy carries only in-frame clones and drops some. The repertoire holds over 95,000 clones, approximately 92% seen once, with under 0.2% in the top ten. The gene calls are TRBV19 and TRBJ1-5; no clear D. Sequencing was carried out using non-Treg CD4+ T cells sorted from blood. The receptor was derived from a human donor in good health. CDR3 sequence (DNA): TGTGCCAGTACTCTAGGAGGGTATCAGCCCCAGCATTTT. As protein: CASTLGGYQPQHF.